The entry that follows covers one T cell receptor (beta chain) sequence. This entry is derived from a study of blood T cell repertoires in COVID-19. Sequencing used immunoSEQ multiplex PCR; TCRdb keeps in-frame clones, though not all of them. The data show some 300,000 clones, approximately 86% seen once. V shed 4 bases and J 0 bases; nucleotides not matched to a gene: 6. The CDR3 loop spans 15 amino acids. Germline loops: CDR1 LGHNA, CDR2 YNFKEQ. This clonotype was obtained from a man in his 70s with acute or convalescent COVID-19. Specimen: peripheral blood. The chain links TRBV4-2 to TRBJ2-7; TRBD1 matches 7 bases. The CDR3 nucleotides are TGTGCCAGCAGCCTACAGGGACAGAGCTCCTACGAGCAGTACTTC. It is translated as CASSLQGQSSYEQYF.